One TCR beta chain is described in this entry. Antigen specificity is unknown. This sample is part of a study of cytomegalovirus exposure and HLA in healthy donors. PCR used 60 Vbeta primers and 13 Jbeta primers. This table comes from immunoSEQ multiplex PCR, and its TCRdb copy is limited to in-frame clones, with some not included. The sample lists around 130,000 clones, about 78% occurring once. Per the germline V gene, CDR1 is LNHNV and CDR2 is YYDKDF (reference sequence). Trimming removed 0 bases from V and 0 bases from J, with 3 bases in between. This CDR3 has 14 amino acids. Regarding the study as a whole: What a later analysis reportedly showed was that an Asian-associated ancestry cluster had fewer N-insertions than the 666-donor mean. In vitro work confirmed that a few CMV-associated chains recognize CMV antigens.

This clonotype was obtained from a man aged 45 to 65 in good health and CMV-seronegative. The sequenced sample was PBMCs. The chain employs TRBV15 and TRBJ1-5; D remains ambiguous. CDR3 in DNA: TGTGCCACCAGCAGAGACGTTAGCAATCAGCCCCAGCATTTT. This gives the protein CATSRDVSNQPQHF.